This T cell receptor (beta chain) was retrieved from a study of blood T cell repertoires in COVID-19. This clone was counted once. Patients of the Seattle cohort, enrolled during active infection, were followed longitudinally. This CDR3 has 15 residues. Germline values: CDR1 LGHDT, CDR2 YNNKEL (reference sequence). V was cut by 0 bases and J by 7 bases, with 10 bases left in between. Under the authors' procedure: Nucleated cell number was recorded as an estimate derived from reference gene primer amplification. The protocol was immunoSEQ multiplex PCR, while the TCRdb copy is restricted to in-frame clones and leaves out a portion. The V and J calls and clone size were taken over from that table, and D and trimming were inferred from the DNA. The table has about 150,000 clones, roughly 84% seen once.

The sequenced material came from peripheral blood. The sequence was obtained from a woman aged 60-75 years with COVID-19, enrolled during active disease. The J gene is TRBJ1-6, the V gene TRBV3-1 (or the pseudogene TRBV3-2), with a possible D match to TRBD1 (6 bases). In DNA form, the CDR3 reads TGTGCCAGCAGCCAAGAGGGGGCACGGAATTCACCCCTCCACTTT. Its translation: CASSQEGARNSPLHF.